This TCR beta chain stems from a study of cytomegalovirus exposure and HLA in healthy donors (dated by TCRdb to about 2017). Turning to the overall study: In an earlier analysis of under 750 of the donors, approximately 300 Gb of sequence data and some 120 million unique TCR beta sequences from roughly 180 million T cells were reported. Besides the first cohort of around 700 subjects, a separate validation cohort made up of about 120 different subjects was used. HLA typing included class I and class II loci at four-digit resolution. The genetic ancestry cluster associated with self-reported Caucasian donors included around 76% of the 300 to 450 genotyped donors. Typing coverage differed by locus: A, B, C, DRB1 and DQB1 were typed in roughly 620-630 donors, DQA1 in about 510, DPA1 in over 600, and DPB1 in 450 to 480. An earlier analysis of several hundred of the donors used high-throughput TCR beta sequencing to judge whether each TCR beta V gene segment behaved as functional or pseudogenic. The study profiled the T cell repertoires of some 610 subjects by immunosequencing and related them to cytomegalovirus serostatus. The aim of the study was to test whether cataloging public T cell receptors could identify signatures of past pathogen exposure. A later genetic analysis took genome-wide SNP genotypes for about 55% of the roughly 670 donors and used that subset as a discovery cohort. Five DR-DQ haplotypes were handled as single units for association and clustering, since linkage in the cohort was strong. Among around 400 genotyped donors of the cohort, an average of around 250,000 unique TCR beta nucleotide sequences was sequenced per donor, of which about 20% were non-productive. To predict cytomegalovirus infection status, the study combined high-throughput TCR immunosequencing, statistical association of individual TCRs with disease status, and machine learning. Rather than using new phenotypic data, the later analysis identified candidate immune exposures from TCR beta sequences and from how often those sequences occurred across donors. Donor age, sex, ethnicity and CMV serostatus were compiled alongside the repertoire data. Roughly 300 gigabases of sequencing data and tens of millions of unique TCR sequences were included in an early release covering roughly 600 HLA-typed donors. Every discovery cohort repertoire had been produced on one sequencing platform. A later analysis re-examined previously published TCR beta repertoires from around 670 donors and added high-resolution HLA genotyping to investigate patterns of TCR occurrence. Overall study outcomes, separate from this receptor: Strong co-occurrence of HLA alleles, especially DR and DQ, made assigning TCR associations to individual alleles difficult. A total of 150 to 200 TCR beta chains were listed by the study as associated with cytomegalovirus. The earlier analysis of some 540 of the donors excluded approximately 15 rarely observed V segments, including chromosome 9 orphons, because counts were too low. HLA typing was unavailable for some donors at each locus, so association tests used only the typed subset. CMV serostatus was the only immune exposure information available for the cohort. Some IMGT-functional V segments, including TRBV6-2 and TRBV6-3, could not be told apart with the 87-base-pair reads, so those segments were excluded. In vitro tests confirmed that a few of the cytomegalovirus-associated TCR beta chains recognize cytomegalovirus antigens. Correlated functional status among segregating V segments might be attributable to linkage disequilibrium, but an unknown experimental factor could not be ruled out. The authors suggested that the approach could potentially be extended to other disease states and immunological phenotypes. A further reported finding was that TCR beta sequences accurately predicted the HLA-A and HLA-B alleles for most subjects in the first cohort. Roughly uniform sequencing depth across donors was assumed in presence/absence analyses, although this assumption may not hold. Specific HLA alleles were associated with 18,000 or so TCR beta sequences at a false discovery rate of 0.05 in a later analysis. In both the original and validation cohorts, the classifier was reported to diagnose cytomegalovirus status with high specificity and sensitivity. While some public TCRs were present in many individuals, most TCR sequences turned up only very rarely across donors. The cohort was sequenced for TCR beta chains only, and without alpha or paired-chain data the features that could be detected were limited. According to a later analysis, most CMV-associated TCR beta chains appeared to be HLA-restricted, and the HLA associations seemed to be driven largely by CMV exposure. A cluster of highly shared sequence variants was judged likely to represent a technical artifact of the sequencing pipeline. In a later analysis, HLA-associated TCR beta chains were found to be more clonally expanded and to have lower generation probabilities than equally common non-associated chains. A later genetic analysis reported fewer N-insertions in productive TCRs among donors in an Asian-associated ancestry cluster than the roughly 700-donor mean. In a later analysis, the rate of TCR association differed among HLA loci, with DRB1 alleles having the most associated TCRs and HLA-C alleles having the fewest. In a later genetic analysis, a missense DCLRE1C variant was associated with V-gene and J-gene trimming of TCR beta chains, and the association was replicated in an independent cohort. According to a later analysis, parvovirus B19, influenza, CMV and Epstein-Barr virus appeared linked to several top co-occurrence clusters. In an earlier analysis of more than 450 of the donors, most TCR beta V segments were observed in productive rearrangements about 90% or about 30% of the time, broadly matching IMGT annotations.

Libraries were made using the immunoSEQ multiplex PCR assay. For the multiplex PCR, a mixture combining 60 forward primers for TCR Vbeta segments and 13 reverse primers for TCR Jbeta segments was used. A multiplex PCR assay on genomic DNA amplified the CDR3 region of rearranged TCR beta genes. The Illumina HiSeq System was used to sequence the amplified TCR beta libraries as 87-base-pair reads. The original methods were these. Across the roughly 700 repertoires, a later analysis counted around 80 million unique TCR beta chains, 8.5 million to 12 million of which were shared by at least two donors. To remove PCR and sequencing errors, raw reads were error-corrected and collapsed into unique sequences using a nearest-neighbor algorithm that merged closely related sequences. Alignment of CDR3 sequences to IMGT reference sequences was used to assign V, D and J gene segments. For a sequence to be retained, a match of at least six nucleotides was required to both a V gene segment and a J gene segment. Rearrangements were called productive when the CDR3 lacked stop codons and stayed in frame with V and J; all others were non-productive. Following IMGT convention, CDR3 was defined as the stretch from the second conserved V-encoded cysteine up to the conserved J-encoded phenylalanine. In an earlier analysis of approximately 590 of the donors, sequences lacking an unambiguous match to a single V gene segment were excluded. An earlier analysis of 500 to 600 of the donors classified V segments as functional when productive rearrangements were above 56.7% and as segregating when the standard deviation between donors was above 5%. A statistical classification framework was built to diagnose cytomegalovirus status from the catalog of TCR beta chain sequences. V and J gene assignment, in a later analysis, came from comparing TCR nucleotide sequences with IMGT/GENE-DB human TR gene sequences. The TCRdist pipeline was used in a later analysis to assign CDR3 sequences and most-parsimonious VDJ recombination scenarios. A later analysis defined each TCR beta chain by its CDR3 amino acid sequence plus V-gene family, and excluded reads lacking a unique V-gene family. As a way to deal with suspected cross-contamination and a sequencing artifact, a later analysis dropped more than 500 nucleotide sequences that were highly shared and had low generation probability. In a later analysis, a clonal expansion index was calculated for each public chain from normalized within-repertoire ranks of inferred template counts. Generation probabilities in a later analysis came from a VDJ recombination model fitted to out-of-frame rearrangements, and those results were checked against IGoR. A later analysis scored TCR-TCR, TCR-HLA and TCR-CMV co-occurrence with hypergeometric tests, applying a repertoire-size bias correction to TCR pairs. False discovery rates were estimated in a later analysis by permuting HLA or CMV assignments 20 times. In a later analysis, co-occurring TCRs were grouped using DBSCAN, with TCRdist sequence similarity added in when clustering inside HLA-allele-positive subsets. Repertoires with fewer than 30,000 or more than 120,000 public chains, plus five repertoires with anomalous nucleotide sharing, were excluded from co-occurrence clustering. This immuneACCESS table, as held by TCRdb, lists in-frame sequences with V and J called but not all clones. Of the missing ones, under half trace to an unresolved V gene in checked studies; the others have no known cause. V and J calls and clone size are given by that table; D and trimming were obtained from the DNA. This sample holds over 85,000 clones; around 78% were observed only once. In total, the top ten clones hold around 0.63% of the sample.

The cohort consisted of hundreds of healthy bone marrow donors. All cohort members were sampled while nominally healthy, although unrecorded immune exposures were likely present. The donor was CMV seronegative and belonged to the group of under 400 seronegative cohort members. Each donor provided a peripheral blood sample, and peripheral blood mononuclear cells were used for TCR beta sequencing. The Qiagen DNeasy Blood Extraction Kit was used to extract genomic DNA from the blood cell samples. The trim is 0 bases for V and 2 bases for J, with a gap of 8 bases between the germline ends. The CDR3 has 14 amino acids, counting the end cysteine and phenylalanine. Here the CDR3 DNA is all that survives: 42 bases in frame from base 1. CDR1 and CDR2 are drawn from the germline V gene (reference sequence): SGHKS, YYEKEE. About this clone: This clone's antigen is unknown. Base-call qualities are not available, and no considerably larger clone is one nucleotide away. The sample contains more than one DNA sequence encoding this CDR3.

The source material was PBMCs. The chain was built from TRBV5-5 and TRBJ1-2, with TRBD1 perhaps the D gene, on 5 matching bases. The sequence derives from a man younger than 40 in good health and CMV-seronegative. The DNA reads as follows: TGTGCCAGCAGCTTGGATTCAGGGAACTATGGCTACACCTTC. This sequence encodes CASSLDSGNYGYTF.